The rows below give T cell receptor beta chains drawn from one sample of a study of T cell responses to AZD1222 COVID-19 vaccine. Clones were read by immunoSEQ multiplex PCR, and TCRdb kept only the in-frame ones, dropping some. Of roughly 180,000 clones in the sample, 91% are singletons; the top ten hold approximately 2%. The specimen comprised peripheral blood, sampled on day 0 of AZD1222 vaccination. The receptors were gathered from an adult in good health. Both conserved end residues are part of each CDR3. A D gene is named only where the DNA matches it firmly.

J: TRBJ1-1
D: NA
V: TRBV27
CDR3: CARGGMGLKSTEAFF
DNA: TGTGCCAGGGGGGGAATGGGGCTAAAGAGCACTGAAGCTTTCTTT

J: TRBJ1-6
D: TRBD1
V: TRBV19
CDR3: CASSIATGDNSPLHF
DNA: TGTGCCAGTAGTATTGCGACAGGGGATAATTCACCCCTCCACTTT

J: TRBJ2-1
D: NA
V: TRBV24-1
CDR3: CATSDQGGYEQFF
DNA: TGTGCCACCAGTGACCAGGGGGGGTATGAGCAGTTCTTC

J: TRBJ2-3
D: NA
V: TRBV10-3
CDR3: CAISEPPRATQYF
DNA: TGTGCCATCAGTGAGCCTCCACGAGCTACGCAGTATTTT

J: TRBJ1-1
D: TRBD1
V: TRBV11-2
CDR3: CASSLGQGLYSNTEAFF
DNA: TGTGCCAGCAGCTTAGGACAGGGGCTTTACTCGAACACTGAAGCTTTCTTT

J: TRBJ2-3
D: TRBD2
V: TRBV7-2
CDR3: CASSFGGGANADTQYF
DNA: TGTGCCAGCAGCTTTGGCGGGGGGGCCAATGCAGATACGCAGTATTTT

J: TRBJ2-3
D: NA
V: TRBV10-3
CDR3: CAISARRSASSTDTQYF
DNA: TGTGCCATCAGTGCGAGACGGTCTGCTAGTAGCACAGATACGCAGTATTTT

J: TRBJ2-1
D: NA
V: TRBV5-1
CDR3: CASSLVTPPIHEQFF
DNA: TGCGCCAGCAGCTTGGTTACACCCCCGATTCATGAGCAGTTCTTC

J: TRBJ1-3
D: TRBD1
V: TRBV28
CDR3: CASRPPRGQPGNTIYF
DNA: TGTGCCAGCAGACCCCCCAGGGGACAGCCCGGAAACACCATATATTTT

J: TRBJ2-2
D: NA
V: TRBV9
CDR3: CASSVQGGTGSAGELFF
DNA: TGTGCCAGCAGCGTCCAGGGAGGGACAGGAAGCGCCGGGGAGCTGTTTTTT